A single sample is the source of the 19 T cell receptor beta chains below, sequenced in a study of T cells in Graves' hyperthyroidism and ophthalmopathy. TCR beta CDR3 region amplification was performed from RNA transcripts. First-round RT-PCR with HTBI primers amplified the TCR CDR3 region. TCRdb re-called the multiplex PCR reads with MiXCR, one entry per CDR3 protein. This table holds approximately 430,000 distinct CDR3 sequences, 15% to 19% found once. Sequenced input: blood. All receptors derive from a woman between 18 and 29 years old with Graves' hyperthyroidism.

Ten or more counts support this clonotype. The chain links TRBV28 to TRBJ2-5; D might be TRBD1 or TRBD2, each matching 5 bases. The CDR3 extends over 14 amino acids. V lost 10 bases and J lost 5, with 20 bases in between. CDR1 and CDR2 (germline): MDHEN, SYDVKM. For the CDR3, the DNA is TGTGCCACACAAGGTAGTGCCGGGGCGGAGACCCAGTACTTC. It translates to CATQGSAGAETQYF.

The chain joins TRBV2 to TRBJ2-1; TRBD2 aligns across 12 bases. Germline values: CDR1 SNHLY, CDR2 FYNNEI. This CDR3 contains 16 residues. The ends lost 1 base at V and 5 bases at J; junction bases unmatched: 3. The CDR3 region has the DNA TGTGCCAGCAGTGAAGGTCTAGCGGGAGGGAACAATGAGCAGTTCTTC. This gives the protein CASSEGLAGGNNEQFF.

This clonotype was seen many times. The chain employs TRBV7-3 and TRBJ1-1; D remains ambiguous. V lost 4 bases, J lost 1 base, and 10 bases lay in between. CDR1 and CDR2 from the germline V gene are SGHTA and FQGTGA. The CDR3 loop spans 14 amino acids. CDR3 bases: TGTGCCAGCAGCTCCGGACGGCCGAACACTGAAGCTTTCTTT. Amino acids: CASSSGRPNTEAFF.

Many counts were recorded for this clonotype. The V and J genes are TRBV20-1 and TRBJ1-5; D call uncertain. Trimming stripped 0 bases from V and 3 bases from J, with 3 bases between. Germline values: CDR1 DFQATT, CDR2 SNEGSKA (reference sequence). The CDR3 loop spans 12 amino acids. The CDR3 sequence is CSARDLNQPQHF. For the CDR3, the DNA is TGCAGTGCTAGAGATCTCAATCAGCCCCAGCATTTT.

This clonotype has a count of ten or more. The CDR3 sequence is CAIGQANSGVEQYF. For the CDR3, the DNA is TGTGCCATCGGCCAGGCGAATAGCGGGGTAGAGCAGTACTTC. V usage is TRBV10-3 and J usage is TRBJ2-7; 8 nucleotides align to TRBD2. Trimming took 8 bases from V and 7 from J; bases not matched to a gene: 13. The germline gives CDR1 ENHRY, CDR2 SYGVKD. The CDR3 has 14 residues.

This clonotype was counted at least ten times. The chain joins TRBV7-6 to TRBJ2-3; D gene uncertain. This CDR3 spans 16 amino acids. The V end lost 5 bases, the J end lost 4 bases, and 19 bases lay between the germline ends. CDR1 is SGHVS and CDR2 is FNYEAQ in the germline V gene. CDR3: CASSGSFGPTADTQYF. Here the CDR3 DNA reads TGTGCCAGCAGCGGCTCCTTTGGCCCCACTGCAGATACGCAGTATTTT. Based on the CDR3 plus reference TRBV7-6 and TRBJ2-3, the full variable domain is GAGVSQSPRYKVTKRGQDVALRCDPISGHVSLYWYRQALGQGPEFLTYFNYEAQQDKSGLPNDRFSAERPEGSISTLTIQRTEQRDSAMYRCASSGSFGPTADTQYFGPGTRLTVL.

This clonotype appeared many times. The chain couples TRBV6-1 to TRBJ2-2, with 9 bases identical to TRBD2. The CDR3 has 15 amino acids. CDR1 and CDR2 from the germline V gene are MNHNS and SASEGT. With V trimmed by 8 bases and J by 4 bases, 8 bases remained unmatched. The CDR3 DNA follows: TGTGCCAGCTCCCGCGGACTAGCGTCCACCGGGGAGCTGTTTTTT. It translates to CASSRGLASTGELFF.

Ten or more counts support this clonotype. The CDR3 region is CASSLLGSSSYNSPLHF. The CDR3 DNA reads as TGTGCCAGCAGCCTCCTGGGCTCTAGCTCCTATAATTCACCCCTCCACTTT. This chain joins TRBV6-1 and TRBJ1-6; D remains unclear. Germline assignment: CDR1 MNHNS and CDR2 SASEGT. The CDR3 contains 17 residues. Trimming left V 6 bases short and J 0 bases short, with 15 bases between.

This clonotype was seen more than once but under ten times. The CDR3 carries no conserved terminal phenylalanine or tryptophan, so it likely arises from a read error. This rearrangement joins TRBV6-1 to TRBJ1-5; TRBD1 might be the D (5 bases). Trimming stripped 6 bases from V and 6 bases from J, with 6 bases between. Germline CDR1 reads MNHNS; CDR2 reads SASEGT. This CDR3 is 11 amino acids long. In DNA, the CDR3 is TGTGCCAGCAGGGGGGGTCAGCCCCAGCATCTT. Its protein product is CASRGGQPQHL.

In this sample, this clonotype turned up many times. The chain recombines TRBV12-3 or TRBV12-4 with TRBJ1-2; D not certain. The CDR3 has 13 residues. Trimming pared 7 bases from V and 1 base from J, leaving 10 bases between. This chain's CDR3 is CASTAGVNYGYTF. The CDR3 DNA sequence: TGTGCCAGCACCGCTGGGGTTAACTATGGCTACACCTTC.

This clonotype has at least ten counts. J is TRBJ2-1 and V is TRBV6-1, with a possible D match to TRBD2 (6 bases). Germline CDR1 reads MNHNS; CDR2 reads SASEGT. V dropped 8 bases and J dropped 3 bases, with 11 bases sitting between them. The CDR3 spans 13 residues. The CDR3 protein is CASVVSGYNEQFF. The CDR3 coding sequence is TGTGCCAGCGTGGTTAGCGGCTACAATGAGCAGTTCTTC.

This chain uses TRBV28 with TRBJ2-7; 8 bases fit TRBD2. Germline V CDR1 and CDR2: MDHEN, SYDVKM. Trimming removed 1 base from V and 13 bases from J; junction bases left unmatched: 9. CDR3 length equals 13 residues. The CDR3 DNA follows: TGTGCCAGCAGTTTATCGCCGAGCGGGAGCATTTACTTC. Translating it yields CASSLSPSGSIYF.

Concerning this clonotype: This clone may be a read error of a much larger clone one base away. The chain uses TRBV11-2 and TRBJ2-1; TRBD2 is a possible D gene (6 bases). CDR3 length: 18 residues. CDR1 and CDR2 (germline): SGHAT, FQNNGV. The CDR3 DNA is TGTGCCAGCAGACCTAGTCTCGGCGGGGAGAGTTCCTACAATGAGAAGTTCTTC. It is translated as CASRPSLGGESSYNEKFF.

This clonotype was seen many times. The chain carries TRBV4-1 and TRBJ2-5; D call uncertain. Germline CDR1 reads MGHRA; CDR2 reads YSYEKL. The CDR3 length is 12 residues. V gave up 0 bases and J gave up 7 bases, with 6 bases separating them. The CDR3 loop reads CASSQDYVTQYF. The CDR3 nucleotides read TGCGCCAGCAGCCAAGATTACGTGACCCAGTACTTC.

V is TRBV12-3 or TRBV12-4 and J is TRBJ1-2; no firm D call. Trimming took off 5 bases at V and 7 bases at J, with 8 bases between the two ends. CDR3 size: 11 residues. CDR3 DNA: TGTGCCAGCAGTATCCTGGCTGGCTACACCTTC. Amino acids: CASSILAGYTF.

V usage is TRBV6-5 and J usage is TRBJ2-5, with a tentative D call TRBD2 (5 bases). With 0 bases removed from V and 2 bases from J, the gap between germline ends came to 10 bases. Germline CDR1 reads MNHEY; CDR2 reads SVGAGI. This CDR3 spans 15 amino acids. The CDR3 DNA follows: TGTGCCAGCAGTTACTCGAGGAGGTTACAAGAGACCCAGTACTTC. It specifies CASSYSRRLQETQYF.

This clonotype was counted at least ten times. The chain recombines TRBV10-3 with TRBJ2-3, with 7 positions matching TRBD2. This CDR3 is built from 15 residues. V shed 4 bases and J 4 bases; nucleotides not matched to a gene: 8. Germline V gene sequence: CDR1 ENHRY, CDR2 SYGVKD. CDR3 DNA sequence: TGTGCCATCAGTGGGCAACCCACTAGCGCAGATACGCAGTATTTT. It yields the protein CAISGQPTSADTQYF.

This clonotype occurred many times. CDR3 bases: TGTGCCAGCAGCTCCCAGACTAGCAGACTCTACAATGAGCAGTTCTTC. Its protein is CASSSQTSRLYNEQFF. The rearrangement uses TRBV7-3 and TRBJ2-1; 7 positions agree with TRBD2. Germline CDR1 is SGHTA and CDR2 is FQGTGA. The CDR3 spans 16 residues. J lost 3 bases, V lost 4 bases, and 9 bases had no gene match. Complete variable domain (other parts from reference TRBV7-3 and TRBJ2-1): GAGVSQTPSNKVTEKGKYVELRCDPISGHTALYWYRQSLGQGPEFLIYFQGTGAADDSGLPNDRFFAVRPEGSVSTLKIQRTERGDSAVYLCASSSQTSRLYNEQFFGPGTRLTVL.

The J gene is TRBJ2-1, the V gene TRBV10-1, with TRBD2 as a possible D gene (6 bases). V dropped 5 bases and J dropped 9 bases, with 11 bases sitting between them. Looked up from germline, CDR1 is WNHNN and CDR2 is SYGVQD (reference sequence). CDR3 length: 12 residues. CDR3 protein: CASSRGSSEQFF. The CDR3 DNA follows: TGCGCCAGCAGTCGGGGGTCTAGTGAGCAGTTCTTC.